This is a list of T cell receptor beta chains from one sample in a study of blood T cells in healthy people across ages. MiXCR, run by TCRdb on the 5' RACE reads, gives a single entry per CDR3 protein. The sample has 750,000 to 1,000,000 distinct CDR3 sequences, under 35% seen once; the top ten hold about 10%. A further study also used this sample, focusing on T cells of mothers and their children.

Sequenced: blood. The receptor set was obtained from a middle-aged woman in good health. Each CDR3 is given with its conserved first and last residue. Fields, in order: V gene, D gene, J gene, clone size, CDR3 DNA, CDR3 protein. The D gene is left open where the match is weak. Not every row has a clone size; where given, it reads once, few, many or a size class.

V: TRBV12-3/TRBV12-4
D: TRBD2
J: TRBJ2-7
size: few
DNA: TGTGCCAGCAGTGGACGGACTAGCGGGGACTACGAGCAGTACTTC
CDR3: CASSGRTSGDYEQYF

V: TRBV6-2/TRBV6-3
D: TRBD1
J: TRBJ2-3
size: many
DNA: TGTGCCAGCAGGGGACAGGGTCGACGCACAGATACGCAGTATTTT
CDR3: CASRGQGRRTDTQYF

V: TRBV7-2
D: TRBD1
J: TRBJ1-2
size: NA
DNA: TGTGCCAGCAGCCGAGTCTCGGACAGGGGAGGAGGCTACACCTTC
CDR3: CASSRVSDRGGGYTF

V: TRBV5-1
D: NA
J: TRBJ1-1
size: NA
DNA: TGCGCCAGCAGCTTCGGAGGGGTTATCGCTGAAGCTTTCTTT
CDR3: CASSFGGVIAEAFF

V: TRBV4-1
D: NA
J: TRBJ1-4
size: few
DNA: TGCGCCAGCAGCCGCGGGGACGCCGGAGTTGAAAAACTGTTTTTT
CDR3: CASSRGDAGVEKLFF

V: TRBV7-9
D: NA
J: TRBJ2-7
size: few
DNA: TGTGCCAGCAGCTCCGCAGGGAACTCCTACGAGCAGTACTTC
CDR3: CASSSAGNSYEQYF

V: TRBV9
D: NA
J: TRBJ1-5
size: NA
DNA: TGTGCCAGCAGCGTTGGACTGGGCCAGCCCCAGCATTTT
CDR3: CASSVGLGQPQHF

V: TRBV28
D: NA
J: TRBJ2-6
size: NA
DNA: TGTGCCAGCAGTCAACAGGGTGGAGGGCCCAACGTCCTGACTTTC
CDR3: CASSQQGGGPNVLTF

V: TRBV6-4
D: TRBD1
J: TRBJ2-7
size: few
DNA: TGTGCCAGCAGTTTAGAGACAGGGTCTAGCGAGCAGTACTTC
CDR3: CASSLETGSSEQYF

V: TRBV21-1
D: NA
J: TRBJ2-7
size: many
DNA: TGTGCCAGCAGCAAAGCTGGGACAGTTTCGATTTTCTACGAGCAGTACTTC
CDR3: CASSKAGTVSIFYEQYF

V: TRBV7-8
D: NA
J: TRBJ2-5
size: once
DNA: TGTGCCAGCAGCACGCTCTCATCCTGTGGGGAGCAGTACTTC
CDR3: CASSTLSSCGEQYF

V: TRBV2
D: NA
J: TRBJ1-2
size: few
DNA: TGTGCCAGCAGTGACTCGGCAGGGGCCTCTCGGGGCTACACCTTC
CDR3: CASSDSAGASRGYTF

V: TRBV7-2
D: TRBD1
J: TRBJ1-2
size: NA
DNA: TGTGCCAGCAGCCAAGGGACAGGGCGTTTCTATGGCTACACCTTC
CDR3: CASSQGTGRFYGYTF

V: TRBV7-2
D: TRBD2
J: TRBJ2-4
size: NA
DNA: TGTGCCAGCAGCCCCGGGGGGACCTTAGCCAAAAACGTCCAGTACTTC
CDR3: CASSPGGTLAKNVQYF

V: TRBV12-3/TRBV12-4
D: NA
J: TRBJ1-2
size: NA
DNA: TGTGCCAGCAGTTCCAGACAGTTCTATGGCTACACCTTC
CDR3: CASSSRQFYGYTF

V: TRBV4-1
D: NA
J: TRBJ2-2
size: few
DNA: TGCGCCAGCAGCCAAGAATTAGGGTTACCTACCGGGGAGCTGTTTTTT
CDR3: CASSQELGLPTGELFF

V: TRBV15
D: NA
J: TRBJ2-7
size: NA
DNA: TGTGCCACCAGCAGAGATCCCGGCCGAGCCTACGAGCAGTACTTC
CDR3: CATSRDPGRAYEQYF

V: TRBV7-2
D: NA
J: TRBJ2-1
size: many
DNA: TGTGCCAGCAGTCCCCTCGACAGGAACTCCTACAATGAGCAGTTCTTC
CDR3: CASSPLDRNSYNEQFF

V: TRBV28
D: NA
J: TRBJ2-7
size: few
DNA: TGTGCCAGCAGGCGGGGAACCGTCTCCTACGAGCAGTACTTC
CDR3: CASRRGTVSYEQYF

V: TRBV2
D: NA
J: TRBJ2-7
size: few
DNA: TGTGCCAGCACCACGGGGACCGGAGGGGAGCAGTACTTC
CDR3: CASTTGTGGEQYF

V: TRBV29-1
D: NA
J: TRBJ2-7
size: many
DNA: TGCAGCACTGGGAACATCTACGAGCAGTACTTC
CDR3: CSTGNIYEQYF

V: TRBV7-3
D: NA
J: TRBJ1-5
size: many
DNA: TGTGCCAGCAGCTCGAATGGACAGAATAGCAATCAGCCCCAGCATTTT
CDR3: CASSSNGQNSNQPQHF

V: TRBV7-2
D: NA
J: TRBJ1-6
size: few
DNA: TGTGCCAGCAGCTTAAGCGGGCCGGGACGGAAGAATTCACCCCTCCACTTT
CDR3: CASSLSGPGRKNSPLHF

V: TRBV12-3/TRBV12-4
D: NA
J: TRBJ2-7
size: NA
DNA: TGTGCCAGCAGACTCATCGACGCGCTGGGCTACGAGCAGTACTTC
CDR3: CASRLIDALGYEQYF

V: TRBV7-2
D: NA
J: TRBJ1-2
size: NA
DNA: TGTGCCAGCAGCCTAGGGATTAGCCGTGCTAACTATGGCTACACCTTC
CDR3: CASSLGISRANYGYTF

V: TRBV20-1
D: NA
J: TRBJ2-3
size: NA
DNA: TGCAGTGCCCCCGACCTAGGACCCACAGATACGCAGTATTTT
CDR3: CSAPDLGPTDTQYF

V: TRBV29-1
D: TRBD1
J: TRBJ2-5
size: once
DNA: TGCAGCGTAAACCAGGGGGCCCGAGAGTGGGAGACCCAGTACTTC
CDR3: CSVNQGAREWETQYF

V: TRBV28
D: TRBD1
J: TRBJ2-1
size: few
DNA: TGTGCCAGCAGTTCACGCCCGGGACAGGGACCGCGTGAGCAGTTCTTC
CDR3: CASSSRPGQGPREQFF

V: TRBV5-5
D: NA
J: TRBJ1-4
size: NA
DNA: TGTGCCAGCAACTTGTACAATGAGAAACTGTTTTTT
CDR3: CASNLYNEKLFF

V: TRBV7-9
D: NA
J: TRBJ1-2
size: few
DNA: TGTGCCAGCAGCTACGGGGCGGAACGGGTCTATGGCTACACCTTC
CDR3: CASSYGAERVYGYTF

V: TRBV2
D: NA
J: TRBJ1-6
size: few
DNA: TGTGCCAGCAGGGGGCGGGTAGAATCACCCCTCCACTTT
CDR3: CASRGRVESPLHF

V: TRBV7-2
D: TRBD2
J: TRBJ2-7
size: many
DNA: TGTGCCAGCAGCTTAGCGTCTAGCGGGGGGGCTTACGAGCAGTACTTC
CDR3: CASSLASSGGAYEQYF

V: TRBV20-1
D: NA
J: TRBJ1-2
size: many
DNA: TGCAGTGCTAGCACGGACGGTAACTATGGCTACACCTTC
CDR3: CSASTDGNYGYTF

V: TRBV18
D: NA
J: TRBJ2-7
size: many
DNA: TGTGCCAGCTCACCTACCGTGATGGTCGAGCAGTACTTC
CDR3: CASSPTVMVEQYF

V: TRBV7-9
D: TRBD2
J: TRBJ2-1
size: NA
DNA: TGTGCCAGCAGCTATACTAGCGGGGACATCAATGAGCAGTTCTTC
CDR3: CASSYTSGDINEQFF

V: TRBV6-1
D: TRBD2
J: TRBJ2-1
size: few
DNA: TGTGCCAGCAGTGTCCCTAGCGGGGGGCCCAATGAGCAGTTCTTC
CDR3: CASSVPSGGPNEQFF

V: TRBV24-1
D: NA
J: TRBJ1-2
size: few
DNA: TGTGCCACCAGTGATTCGAGGAGGCTACGGGGCTACACCTTC
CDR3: CATSDSRRLRGYTF

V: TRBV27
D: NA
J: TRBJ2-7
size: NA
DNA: TGTGCCAGCAGTTCGGAACGGGGGTGCGAGCAGTACTTC
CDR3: CASSSERGCEQYF

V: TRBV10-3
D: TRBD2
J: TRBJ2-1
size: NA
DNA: TGTGCCATCCAGACTAGCGGGAGCAATGAGCAGTTCTTC
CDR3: CAIQTSGSNEQFF

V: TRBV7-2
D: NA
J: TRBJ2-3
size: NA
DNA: TGTGCCAGCAGTATAGCGTCAAGCGTGTCAGATACGCAGTATTTT
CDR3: CASSIASSVSDTQYF

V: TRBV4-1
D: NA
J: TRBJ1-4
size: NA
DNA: TGCGCCAGCAGCCAAGACCCAGGGGATGAAAAACTGTTTTTT
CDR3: CASSQDPGDEKLFF

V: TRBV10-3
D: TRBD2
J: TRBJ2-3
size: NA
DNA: TGTGCCATCAGTGAGTTCAGCGGGGGGCAGAGTACAGATACGCAGTATTTT
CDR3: CAISEFSGGQSTDTQYF

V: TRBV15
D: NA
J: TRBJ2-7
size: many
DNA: TGTGCCACCAGCAGAGGGGGGAAATACGAGCAGTACTTC
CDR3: CATSRGGKYEQYF